Presented here are 20 T cell receptor beta chains from one specimen sequenced in a study of cytomegalovirus exposure and HLA in healthy donors (dated by TCRdb to between 2016 and 2019). Library generation was performed with the immunoSEQ multiplex PCR assay. For the multiplex PCR, a mixture combining 60 forward primers for TCR Vbeta segments and 13 reverse primers for TCR Jbeta segments was used. What TCRdb holds here is the immuneACCESS table cut down to in-frame rearrangements. Part of the clones is not present; checked against another copy, under half of the missing clones reflect an unresolved V gene, and the others are unexplained. The sample table contains about 160,000 clones; only one count was recorded for around 77% of them. In total, the top ten clones hold less than 2% of the sample. The sequenced material came from PBMCs. These receptors originate from a man aged 40-49 years in good health and CMV-seronegative.

The chain combines TRBV4-1 with TRBJ1-2; tentative D call: TRBD1 (6 bases). The CDR3 sequence is 14 residues long. Trimming took off 4 bases at V and 3 bases at J, with 12 bases between the two ends. Germline CDR1 MGHRA, CDR2 YSYEKL. The CDR3 protein is CASSPEGVDYGYTF. Here the CDR3 DNA reads TGCGCCAGCAGCCCCGAGGGGGTCGACTATGGCTACACCTTC.

In its sample, this clone was seen once. This rearrangement joins TRBV7-9 to TRBJ2-5; 10 nucleotides align to TRBD2. With V trimmed by 3 bases and J by 5 bases, 9 bases remained unmatched. Germline loops: CDR1 SEHNR, CDR2 FQNEAQ (reference sequence). This CDR3 contains 16 residues. CDR3 DNA: TGTGCCAGCAGCTTCCCTAGCGGGAGTGTTAAGGAGACCCAGTACTTC. It specifies CASSFPSGSVKETQYF.

This chain links TRBV7-9 with TRBJ2-5; TRBD2 matches 13 bases. V trimming: 0 bases; J trimming: 6 bases; junction bases outside the gene matches: 7. This CDR3 has 17 residues. Germline-derived CDR1 and CDR2 are SEHNR and FQNEAQ (reference sequence). In nucleotides, the CDR3 is TGTGCCAGCAGCTTAGCGACACCAGGGACTAGCGGGAAGACCCAGTACTTC. Amino acids: CASSLATPGTSGKTQYF.

This clone occurred a few times. This chain joins TRBV23-1 and TRBJ2-7; D might be TRBD1 (5 bases). TRBV23-1 is given ORF status, its function remaining uncertain. This CDR3 contains 14 residues. Trimming stripped 2 bases from V and 0 bases from J, with 8 bases between. The CDR3 region is CASSQRQLSYEQYV. The CDR3 nucleotides read TGCGCCAGCAGTCAAAGACAGCTCTCCTACGAGCAGTACGTC.

This clone appeared a few times. The J gene is TRBJ1-2, the V gene TRBV6-5; possible D gene TRBD1, 6 bases. CDR1 is MNHEY, CDR2 SVGAGI, per germline. V lost 0 bases, J lost 6 bases, and 11 bases lay in between. There are 14 residues in the CDR3. CDR3 in DNA: TGTGCCAGCAGTTACTCGAGCCAGGGGAATGGCTACACCTTC. This gives the protein CASSYSSQGNGYTF.

CDR3 bases: TGTGCCAGCAGCTTAGCGTGGGCTAGCGGGGGATTCACAGATACGCAGTATTTT. Protein sequence: CASSLAWASGGFTDTQYF. This chain connects TRBV7-9 to TRBJ2-3, with 10 bases identical to TRBD2. After removal of 0 bases from V and 2 bases from J, the junction contained 8 bases not matched to a gene. CDR3 length: 18 amino acids. From germline, CDR1 is SEHNR and CDR2 FQNEAQ (reference sequence).

The chain links TRBV5-1 to TRBJ2-1, with 9 positions matching TRBD2. The V segment lost 3 bases and the J segment 0 bases; nucleotides outside the gene matches: 10. Per the germline V gene, CDR1 is SGHRS and CDR2 is YFSETQ. This CDR3 spans 18 amino acids. The CDR3 sequence: CASSSQASGASSYNEQFF. The CDR3 DNA is TGCGCCAGCAGCTCTCAGGCTAGCGGGGCAAGCTCCTACAATGAGCAGTTCTTC.

The gene calls are TRBV6-5 and TRBJ1-2; 7 bases fit TRBD1. J gave up 4 bases and V 4 bases, and 9 bases lay outside the gene matches. The germline V gene has CDR1 MNHEY and CDR2 SVGAGI. This CDR3 has 15 residues. The CDR3 loop is CASSFTGADIYGYTF. The CDR3 bases are TGTGCCAGCAGTTTCACAGGGGCCGATATCTATGGCTACACCTTC.

In DNA, the CDR3 is TGTGCCAGCAGCTTGGGACTAGCGGGCCACGCAGATACGCAGTATTTT. It codes for CASSLGLAGHADTQYF. The V gene is TRBV5-6, the J gene TRBJ2-3; 10 bases are a match to TRBD2. The trim removed 0 bases at V and 4 bases at J, leaving 5 bases unmatched. Germline CDR1 reads SGHDT; CDR2 reads YYEEEE. This CDR3 has 16 residues.

The V call is TRBV5-4, the J call TRBJ2-7, with D possibly matching TRBD2 (6 bases). Trimming stripped 9 bases from V and 8 bases from J, with 24 bases between. Germline V gene sequence: CDR1 SGHNT, CDR2 YYREEE (reference sequence). There are 14 residues in the CDR3. CDR3 sequence: CATLESGRHGKQYF. CDR3 DNA: TGTGCCACCCTGGAGAGCGGGCGCCACGGCAAGCAGTACTTC.

This clone was found a few times. The chain joins TRBV19 to TRBJ2-6; the match to TRBD1 covers 7 bases. Germline V gene lookup returns CDR1 LNHDA and CDR2 SQIVND (reference sequence). With 6 bases clipped from V and 2 bases from J, the junction kept 4 bases outside the gene matches. The CDR3 spans 15 residues. The CDR3 sequence is CASRQGSTGANVLTF. The DNA of the CDR3 is TGTGCCAGTAGACAGGGGTCCACTGGGGCCAACGTCCTGACTTTC.

The chain links TRBV10-3 to TRBJ2-7, with 15 bases identical to TRBD2. The J segment lost 0 bases and the V segment lost 4 bases, leaving 4 bases of the junction unmatched. This CDR3 has 17 amino acids. From germline, CDR1 is ENHRY and CDR2 SYGVKD. CDR3 region: CAISAGTSGRSSYEQYF. For the CDR3, the DNA is TGTGCCATCAGTGCCGGGACTAGCGGGAGGAGCTCCTACGAGCAGTACTTC.

CDR3 in amino acids: CASSPSTGDGYTF. The CDR3, as DNA: TGTGCCAGCTCACCGTCGACAGGGGATGGCTACACCTTC. This chain joins TRBV18 and TRBJ1-2, with 8 nucleotides matching TRBD1. This CDR3 has 13 residues. Trimming cost V 3 bases and J 6 bases; bases outside gene matches: 3. Germline V gene sequence: CDR1 KGHSH, CDR2 LQKENI.

The chain couples TRBV5-1 to TRBJ1-2, with no clear D. Deletions cut 4 bases from V and 3 bases from J, with 13 bases between. The CDR3 contains 14 residues. The germline gives CDR1 SGHRS, CDR2 YFSETQ. CDR3 residues: CASSPDVGDYGYTF. CDR3 nucleotides: TGCGCCAGCAGCCCGGATGTGGGCGACTATGGCTACACCTTC.

V is TRBV5-1 and J is TRBJ2-7, with TRBD2 matching 11 bases. With V trimmed by 0 bases and J by 0 bases, 2 bases remained unmatched. The germline V gene encodes CDR1 SGHRS and CDR2 YFSETQ. The CDR3 is 16 amino acids. DNA for the CDR3: TGCGCCAGCAGCTTGGGAACTAGCGGGAGCTCCTACGAGCAGTACGTC. Its translation is CASSLGTSGSSYEQYV.

The rearrangement links TRBV2 to TRBJ2-3; D is unresolved. Germline values: CDR1 SNHLY, CDR2 FYNNEI. This CDR3 is built from 14 residues. The V and J ends lost 2 bases and 0 bases respectively, with 6 bases between them. CDR3 DNA sequence: TGTGCCAGCAGTGAAAGAACTAGCACAGATACGCAGTATTTT. Its translation: CASSERTSTDTQYF.

This chain connects TRBV27 to TRBJ1-4; 10 bases are shared with TRBD1. This CDR3 spans 12 amino acids. The V segment lost 6 bases and the J segment 11 bases; nucleotides outside the gene matches: 3. Germline V gene sequence: CDR1 MNHEY, CDR2 SMNVEV (reference sequence). CDR3 nucleotides: TGTGCCAGCAGAGGACAGGGGGTCAAACTGTTTTTT. Translating it yields CASRGQGVKLFF.

The chain couples TRBV19 to TRBJ2-7, with 9 bases fitting TRBD1. V was clipped by 3 bases and J by 7 bases; unmatched bases: 10. The CDR3 loop spans 15 amino acids. Germline CDR1 and CDR2: LNHDA and SQIVND (reference sequence). This chain's CDR3 is CASSIHRDRVGEQYF. CDR3 coding DNA: TGTGCCAGTAGTATCCACCGGGACAGGGTGGGAGAGCAGTACTTC.

The genes are TRBV27 and TRBJ2-3; 7 nucleotides line up with TRBD2. The germline gives CDR1 MNHEY, CDR2 SMNVEV (reference sequence). The CDR3 totals 17 residues. Trimming cost V 2 bases and J 0 bases; bases outside gene matches: 8. The CDR3 DNA follows: TGTGCCAGCAGTTTACAACGGCTAGCGGATAGCACAGATACGCAGTATTTT. Protein product: CASSLQRLADSTDTQYF.

The V and J genes are TRBV29-1 and TRBJ2-3; TRBD1 might be the D (6 bases). The CDR3 loop spans 13 amino acids. CDR1 and CDR2 (germline): SQVTM, ANQGSEA. Trimming pared 5 bases from V and 2 bases from J, leaving 11 bases between. The CDR3 is CSVWDTDTDTQYF. CDR3 nucleotides: TGCAGCGTTTGGGACACGGACACAGATACGCAGTATTTT.